The rows below give T cell receptor beta chains drawn from one sample of a study of blood T cell repertoires in COVID-19. The repertoire was sequenced with immunoSEQ multiplex PCR; TCRdb's copy has only in-frame clones and lacks some. The sample yields roughly 90,000 clones, roughly 86% seen once. Sequencing input: peripheral blood. The receptor set was obtained from a human donor in a cohort sampled during active COVID-19. Both conserved end residues are part of each CDR3. D genes are given only for firm matches. Part of the rows lack a size; the others show once, few, many or a class for expanded clones.

d_call: .; clone_size: .; j_call: TRBJ2-3; v_call: TRBV7-2; cdr3_aa: CASSSRSGLGVGYTQYF; cdr3_nt: TGTGCCAGCAGCTCCAGATCGGGACTGGGCGTTGGATATACGCAGTATTTT
d_call: .; clone_size: .; j_call: TRBJ2-1; v_call: TRBV7-9; cdr3_aa: CASSSQTDSYNEQFF; cdr3_nt: TGTGCCAGCAGCTCACAGACAGATTCCTACAATGAGCAGTTCTTC
d_call: .; clone_size: once; j_call: TRBJ2-1; v_call: TRBV7-9; cdr3_aa: CASSLAGLDEQFF; cdr3_nt: TGTGCCAGCAGCTTAGCGGGGCTCGATGAGCAGTTCTTC
d_call: TRBD1; clone_size: .; j_call: TRBJ1-4; v_call: TRBV28; cdr3_aa: CASSFNRGPNEKLFF; cdr3_nt: TGTGCCAGCAGCTTCAACAGGGGCCCTAATGAAAAACTGTTTTTT
d_call: .; clone_size: .; j_call: TRBJ2-6; v_call: TRBV7-6; cdr3_aa: CASSLGGAGANVLTF; cdr3_nt: TGTGCCAGCAGCTTAGGCGGGGCTGGGGCCAACGTCCTGACTTTC
d_call: TRBD1; clone_size: .; j_call: TRBJ1-5; v_call: TRBV28; cdr3_aa: CASSLFSGGEYQPQHF; cdr3_nt: TGTGCCAGCAGTTTATTTTCAGGGGGAGAGTATCAGCCCCAGCATTTT
d_call: .; clone_size: .; j_call: TRBJ1-6; v_call: TRBV4-3; cdr3_aa: CASSQDLSTDSYNSPLHF; cdr3_nt: TGCGCCAGCAGCCAAGATCTTTCCACGGACAGTTATAATTCACCCCTCCACTTT
d_call: .; clone_size: .; j_call: TRBJ2-1; v_call: TRBV30; cdr3_aa: CAWSRRGQLDNEQFF; cdr3_nt: TGTGCCTGGAGCCGGAGGGGGCAGTTGGACAATGAGCAGTTCTTC
d_call: TRBD2; clone_size: .; j_call: TRBJ2-1; v_call: TRBV9; cdr3_aa: CASSLGPGGYNEQFF; cdr3_nt: TGTGCCAGCAGTCTCGGTCCGGGGGGCTACAATGAGCAGTTCTTC
d_call: .; clone_size: .; j_call: TRBJ2-7; v_call: TRBV21-1; cdr3_aa: CASSKARGGIKYF; cdr3_nt: TGTGCCAGCAGCAAAGCCCGGGGAGGGATCAAGTACTTC
d_call: .; clone_size: few; j_call: TRBJ1-2; v_call: TRBV3-1/TRBV3-2; cdr3_aa: CASSQGLDSFYGYTF; cdr3_nt: TGTGCCAGCAGCCAAGGTCTGGACAGCTTCTATGGCTACACCTTC
d_call: TRBD2; clone_size: .; j_call: TRBJ2-1; v_call: TRBV28; cdr3_aa: CATGTGGSYNEQFF; cdr3_nt: TGTGCCACTGGTACGGGGGGGTCCTACAATGAGCAGTTCTTC
d_call: .; clone_size: .; j_call: TRBJ1-2; v_call: TRBV9; cdr3_aa: CASSPSLDKYYYGYTF; cdr3_nt: TGTGCCAGCAGCCCTTCCCTGGACAAATACTACTATGGCTACACCTTC
d_call: .; clone_size: .; j_call: TRBJ2-5; v_call: TRBV5-6; cdr3_aa: CASSPREERGILPQYF; cdr3_nt: TGTGCCAGCAGCCCCCGCGAAGAGCGCGGAATTTTGCCCCAGTACTTC
d_call: .; clone_size: .; j_call: TRBJ2-2; v_call: TRBV7-2; cdr3_aa: CASSLGGLIGGELFF; cdr3_nt: TGTGCCAGCAGCTTAGGTGGACTAATCGGCGGGGAGCTGTTTTTT
d_call: TRBD1; clone_size: .; j_call: TRBJ1-2; v_call: TRBV7-6; cdr3_aa: CASSGGTAVKGYGYTF; cdr3_nt: TGTGCCAGCAGCGGAGGGACAGCTGTAAAGGGTTATGGCTACACCTTC
d_call: TRBD2; clone_size: .; j_call: TRBJ2-1; v_call: TRBV7-2; cdr3_aa: CASSLADSRGNNEQFF; cdr3_nt: TGTGCCAGCAGCTTAGCTGATTCGCGGGGGAACAATGAGCAGTTCTTC
d_call: .; clone_size: .; j_call: TRBJ1-4; v_call: TRBV14; cdr3_aa: CASSPLTGDLNEKLFF; cdr3_nt: TGTGCCAGCAGCCCACTGACAGGAGACCTAAATGAAAAACTGTTTTTT
d_call: TRBD2; clone_size: .; j_call: TRBJ2-1; v_call: TRBV19; cdr3_aa: CASSGTSGAGEQFF; cdr3_nt: TGTGCCAGTAGCGGGACTAGCGGGGCCGGTGAGCAGTTCTTC
d_call: TRBD2; clone_size: .; j_call: TRBJ2-1; v_call: TRBV9; cdr3_aa: CASSVTSGSSYNEQFF; cdr3_nt: TGTGCCAGCAGCGTAACTAGCGGGAGCTCCTACAATGAGCAGTTCTTC
d_call: .; clone_size: .; j_call: TRBJ1-2; v_call: TRBV7-9; cdr3_aa: CASSPRNYGYTF; cdr3_nt: TGTGCCAGCAGCCCCCGGAACTATGGCTACACCTTC
d_call: TRBD2; clone_size: .; j_call: TRBJ2-5; v_call: TRBV3-1/TRBV3-2; cdr3_aa: CASSRTSGGPQETQYF; cdr3_nt: TGTGCCAGCAGCCGCACTAGCGGGGGGCCCCAAGAGACCCAGTACTTC
d_call: .; clone_size: .; j_call: TRBJ1-1; v_call: TRBV30; cdr3_aa: CAWSGNRAIGTEAFF; cdr3_nt: TGTGCCTGGAGTGGGAACAGGGCGATTGGCACTGAAGCTTTCTTT
d_call: TRBD2; clone_size: .; j_call: TRBJ2-7; v_call: TRBV4-3; cdr3_aa: CASSQEVAGVHEQYF; cdr3_nt: TGCGCCAGCAGCCAAGAGGTTGCGGGGGTCCACGAGCAGTACTTC
d_call: TRBD2; clone_size: .; j_call: TRBJ2-7; v_call: TRBV5-1; cdr3_aa: CASSLGTSGGEPEQYF; cdr3_nt: TGCGCCAGCAGCTTAGGGACTAGCGGGGGGGAGCCGGAGCAGTACTTC
d_call: .; clone_size: .; j_call: TRBJ1-4; v_call: TRBV6-6; cdr3_aa: CASSDLGHLNEKLFF; cdr3_nt: TGTGCCAGCAGTGACTTGGGACATCTGAATGAAAAACTGTTTTTT
d_call: TRBD2; clone_size: .; j_call: TRBJ2-2; v_call: TRBV6-5; cdr3_aa: CASGTSGRFNGELFF; cdr3_nt: TGTGCCAGCGGGACTAGCGGGAGATTTAACGGGGAGCTGTTTTTT
d_call: TRBD1; clone_size: .; j_call: TRBJ1-5; v_call: TRBV19; cdr3_aa: CASSIGTGGRYQPQHF; cdr3_nt: TGTGCCAGTAGTATAGGAACAGGGGGCCGATATCAGCCCCAGCATTTT
d_call: TRBD1; clone_size: .; j_call: TRBJ2-7; v_call: TRBV18; cdr3_aa: CASSLGQVSYEQYF; cdr3_nt: TGTGCCAGCTCCCTCGGACAGGTTTCCTACGAGCAGTACTTC
d_call: TRBD2; clone_size: .; j_call: TRBJ2-1; v_call: TRBV6-2/TRBV6-3; cdr3_aa: CASSKTSGDNEQFF; cdr3_nt: TGTGCCAGCAGCAAGACTAGCGGAGACAATGAGCAGTTCTTC
d_call: TRBD2; clone_size: .; j_call: TRBJ2-1; v_call: TRBV5-4; cdr3_aa: CASSLSGGYEQFF; cdr3_nt: TGTGCCAGCAGCCTAAGCGGGGGCTATGAGCAGTTCTTC
d_call: .; clone_size: .; j_call: TRBJ2-5; v_call: TRBV5-1; cdr3_aa: CASSLVLTETQYF; cdr3_nt: TGCGCCAGCAGCTTGGTACTAACAGAGACCCAGTACTTC
d_call: .; clone_size: .; j_call: TRBJ1-1; v_call: TRBV19; cdr3_aa: CASRGENTEAFF; cdr3_nt: TGTGCCTCCCGCGGGGAGAACACTGAAGCTTTCTTT
d_call: .; clone_size: .; j_call: TRBJ1-2; v_call: TRBV9; cdr3_aa: CASSPGREDGGYTF; cdr3_nt: TGTGCCAGCAGCCCTGGGAGGGAGGATGGCGGCTACACCTTC
d_call: .; clone_size: .; j_call: TRBJ2-1; v_call: TRBV7-9; cdr3_aa: CASSLPQGAAPTYNEQFF; cdr3_nt: TGTGCCAGCAGCTTACCGCAGGGCGCCGCGCCTACCTACAATGAGCAGTTCTTC
d_call: TRBD1; clone_size: .; j_call: TRBJ2-7; v_call: TRBV6-2/TRBV6-3; cdr3_aa: CASSSGQGPYEQYF; cdr3_nt: TGTGCCAGCAGTTCCGGACAGGGACCCTACGAGCAGTACTTC
d_call: TRBD2; clone_size: few; j_call: TRBJ2-3; v_call: TRBV14; cdr3_aa: CASSQLAGGITDTQYF; cdr3_nt: TGTGCCAGCAGCCAACTAGCGGGGGGAATAACAGATACGCAGTATTTT
d_call: TRBD2; clone_size: .; j_call: TRBJ2-6; v_call: TRBV7-6; cdr3_aa: CASSLGTGLAKLAGANVLTF; cdr3_nt: TGTGCCAGCAGCTTAGGAACGGGACTAGCGAAGCTGGCTGGGGCCAACGTCCTGACTTTC
d_call: .; clone_size: .; j_call: TRBJ1-4; v_call: TRBV3-1/TRBV3-2; cdr3_aa: CASSQDPGGEKLFF; cdr3_nt: TGTGCCAGCAGCCAAGATCCGGGGGGTGAAAAACTGTTTTTT
d_call: TRBD2; clone_size: once; j_call: TRBJ2-1; v_call: TRBV30; cdr3_aa: CAWSVALAGEGEQFF; cdr3_nt: TGTGCCTGGAGTGTAGCTTTAGCGGGAGAAGGTGAGCAGTTCTTC
d_call: .; clone_size: .; j_call: TRBJ2-2; v_call: TRBV19; cdr3_aa: CASRIGNTGELFF; cdr3_nt: TGTGCCAGTCGTATCGGGAACACCGGGGAGCTGTTTTTT
d_call: .; clone_size: .; j_call: TRBJ1-2; v_call: TRBV20-1; cdr3_aa: CSATQGYGYTF; cdr3_nt: TGCAGTGCTACACAGGGCTATGGCTACACCTTC
d_call: .; clone_size: .; j_call: TRBJ1-1; v_call: TRBV27; cdr3_aa: CASSRGYPRDTEAFF; cdr3_nt: TGTGCCAGCAGTAGGGGCTATCCCCGGGACACTGAAGCTTTCTTT
d_call: TRBD1; clone_size: once; j_call: TRBJ1-1; v_call: TRBV24-1; cdr3_aa: CATSPGTGGKAFF; cdr3_nt: TGTGCCACGAGTCCCGGGACAGGGGGGAAAGCTTTCTTT
d_call: .; clone_size: .; j_call: TRBJ1-1; v_call: TRBV18; cdr3_aa: CASSTGGDAFF; cdr3_nt: TGTGCCAGCTCAACGGGAGGGGATGCTTTCTTT
d_call: .; clone_size: .; j_call: TRBJ2-7; v_call: TRBV5-5; cdr3_aa: CASSLWAGDNEQYF; cdr3_nt: TGTGCCAGCAGCTTGTGGGCAGGGGATAACGAGCAGTACTTC
d_call: TRBD1; clone_size: .; j_call: TRBJ1-1; v_call: TRBV9; cdr3_aa: CASSPTPPPQGDCTEAFF; cdr3_nt: TGTGCCAGCAGCCCCACTCCCCCCCCTCAGGGGGATTGCACTGAGGCTTTCTTT
d_call: TRBD2; clone_size: many; j_call: TRBJ2-5; v_call: TRBV7-8; cdr3_aa: CASSPGTSGGLETQYF; cdr3_nt: TGTGCCAGCAGCCCCGGGACTAGCGGCGGTCTGGAGACCCAGTACTTC
d_call: TRBD2; clone_size: .; j_call: TRBJ2-2; v_call: TRBV9; cdr3_aa: CASSVVWEGDTGELFF; cdr3_nt: TGTGCCAGCAGCGTAGTGTGGGAGGGAGACACCGGGGAGCTGTTTTTT
d_call: TRBD2; clone_size: .; j_call: TRBJ2-5; v_call: TRBV10-3; cdr3_aa: CAIKSGGVQETQYF; cdr3_nt: TGTGCCATCAAGAGCGGGGGGGTACAAGAGACCCAGTACTTC